Below, 25 T cell receptor beta chains from the same sample are listed, as sequenced in a study of cytomegalovirus exposure and HLA in healthy donors. The PCR ran on 60 Vbeta and 13 Jbeta primers. The repertoire was sequenced with immunoSEQ multiplex PCR; TCRdb's copy has only in-frame clones and lacks some. The table has about 120,000 clones, around three quarters seen once. The specimen sequenced was PBMCs. All receptors come from a woman in her 30s in good health and CMV-seropositive.

The chain links TRBV6-6 to TRBJ1-1; D call uncertain. Germline lookup yields CDR1 MNHNY and CDR2 SVGAGI (reference sequence). The CDR3 consists of 13 residues. V was shortened by 3 bases and J by 0 bases, with 5 bases between the two germline ends. The CDR3 DNA follows: TGTGCCAGCAGTTATCGGGTGAACACTGAAGCTTTCTTT. It yields the protein CASSYRVNTEAFF.

This clone was seen just once. This chain links TRBV2 with TRBJ2-1; 11 bases are a match to TRBD2. Germline values: CDR1 SNHLY, CDR2 FYNNEI. The V and J ends lost 3 bases and 6 bases, in that order; junction bases with no gene match: 13. CDR3 length: 18 amino acids. The CDR3 region has the DNA TGTGCCAGCAGTGATAGGTCTAGCGGGGGGCAGTCGTCCAATGAGCAGTTCTTC. Translation: CASSDRSSGGQSSNEQFF.

A single count supports this clone. The chain employs TRBV19 and TRBJ1-4, with 7 nucleotides matching TRBD1. V lost 7 bases and J lost 5; bases outside the gene matches: 10. The CDR3 totals 15 residues. Germline V gene sequence: CDR1 LNHDA, CDR2 SQIVND (reference sequence). CDR3 DNA sequence: TGTGCCAGTACCCATCCGGGACAGACGAATGAAAAACTGTTTTTT. Translating it yields CASTHPGQTNEKLFF.

The chain links TRBV12-2 to TRBJ2-2; the listed D gene, TRBD1, was not tested against the DNA. TRBV12-2 is classified as a pseudogene. The CDR3 runs to 18 residues. CDR3 sequence (DNA): TGTGCAAGTCGCACCACCCCCACGGACAGGGCGAACACCGGGGAGCTGTTTTTT. This gives the protein CASRTTPTDRANTGELFF.

V and J are TRBV6-6 and TRBJ2-1; 8 nucleotides agree with TRBD1. Per the germline V gene, CDR1 is MNHNY and CDR2 is SVGAGI (reference sequence). The CDR3 sequence is 15 residues long. Losses at the gene ends were 6 bases for V and 0 bases for J; bases not matched to a gene: 4. The CDR3 here is CASRTDRGSYNEQFF. CDR3 sequence (DNA): TGTGCCAGCAGAACTGACAGGGGCTCCTACAATGAGCAGTTCTTC.

V and J are TRBV7-3 and TRBJ2-3; D perhaps matches TRBD1 (6 bases). Germline V gene lookup returns CDR1 SGHTA and CDR2 FQGTGA. This CDR3 region has 13 residues. CDR3: CASGGGTTDTQYF. CDR3 nucleotides: TGTGCAAGCGGAGGTGGGACAACAGATACGCAGTATTTT.

The rearrangement uses TRBV4-1 and TRBJ2-1; 10 bases are a match to TRBD2. The germline V gene has CDR1 MGHRA and CDR2 YSYEKL. This CDR3 region has 15 residues. V shed 2 bases, J shed 10 bases, and the junction held 8 bases outside the gene matches. This CDR3 reads CASSQLSGGALEQFF. CDR3 DNA sequence: TGCGCCAGCAGCCAACTAAGCGGGGGGGCCCTAGAGCAGTTCTTC.

This clone was counted a few times. The chain couples TRBV7-6 to TRBJ2-1; perhaps TRBD1 as D (6 bases). The V end lost 5 bases, the J end lost 0 bases, and 11 bases lay between the germline ends. CDR1 is SGHVS, CDR2 FNYEAQ, per germline. The CDR3 is made up of 15 amino acids. In DNA, the CDR3 is TGTGCCAGCAGCCGCACAGGGAGCTCCTACAATGAGCAGTTCTTC. This codes for CASSRTGSSYNEQFF.

The chain carries TRBV21-1 and TRBJ1-6; the D call in the table, TRBD1, was not verified against the DNA. TRBV21-1 is a listed pseudogene. The CDR3 is 19 residues long. The CDR3: CASSKAVGTGGWDNSPLHF. The CDR3 coding sequence is TGTGCCAGCAGCAAAGCGGTTGGGACAGGGGGCTGGGATAATTCACCCCTCCACTTT.

This chain uses TRBV10-3 with TRBJ2-1; weak D call: TRBD2 (5 bases). CDR1 and CDR2 from the germline V gene are ENHRY and SYGVKD. The CDR3 is 16 amino acids. V was trimmed by 4 bases and J by 6 bases, leaving 19 bases between them. CDR3 region: CAISGSGEFWVNEQFF. The CDR3 bases are TGTGCCATCAGTGGAAGTGGGGAGTTCTGGGTCAATGAGCAGTTCTTC.

This sequence joins TRBV7-9 and TRBJ1-6; 10 positions match TRBD1. CDR1 is SEHNR, CDR2 FQNEAQ, per germline (reference sequence). V shed 0 bases and J 14 bases; nucleotides not matched to a gene: 4. The CDR3 contains 14 residues. The CDR3 protein is CASSLAGTGDTLHF. The CDR3 region has the DNA TGTGCCAGCAGCTTAGCAGGGACAGGGGATACCCTCCACTTT.

V usage is TRBV21-1 and J usage is TRBJ2-5; the DNA was not used to check the table's D call, TRBD1. TRBV21-1 constitutes a pseudogene. The CDR3 totals 19 residues. The CDR3, as DNA: TGTGCCAGCAGCAAAGGGGTTTATAGCAGGGAATCGACCCAAGAGACCCAGTACTTC. It encodes CASSKGVYSRESTQETQYF.

V gene TRBV4-1 combines with J gene TRBJ2-2; 7 positions agree with TRBD2. This CDR3 has 17 amino acids. The V gene end was trimmed by 1 base and the J gene end by 5 bases; junction bases not matched to a gene: 10. Germline V gene sequence: CDR1 MGHRA, CDR2 YSYEKL. As DNA, the CDR3 is TGCGCCAGCAGCCAAGGGGGCGGCGGGGGAGTAACCGGGGAGCTGTTTTTT. Translation: CASSQGGGGGVTGELFF.

The V call is TRBV4-3, the J call TRBJ2-2; D might be TRBD1 (5 bases). The ends were cut back, 0 bases at V and 13 bases at J, with 24 bases in the middle. Germline loops: CDR1 LGHNA, CDR2 YSLEER. The CDR3 runs 17 residues. The CDR3 DNA follows: TGCGCCAGCAGCCAAGATCGGACAACCACCTCTCAAAGGAGGCTGTTTTTT. It translates to CASSQDRTTTSQRRLFF.

The V call is TRBV4-2, the J call TRBJ2-3; 7 bases agree with TRBD1. CDR1 and CDR2 from the germline V gene are LGHNA and YNFKEQ. Germline trimming cut 4 bases from V and 0 bases from J; bases unmatched to any gene: 4. The CDR3 consists of 15 residues. The CDR3 sequence: CASSPRQGSTDTQYF. CDR3 DNA: TGTGCCAGCAGCCCTCGACAGGGTAGCACAGATACGCAGTATTTT.

The CDR3 DNA reads as TGTGCCAGTAGCCGGACAGCAACTAATGAAAAACTGTTTTTT. Its protein is CASSRTATNEKLFF. The chain carries TRBV19 and TRBJ1-4; the D gene is possibly TRBD1 (6 bases). The CDR3 extends over 14 amino acids. Germline V gene sequence: CDR1 LNHDA, CDR2 SQIVND (reference sequence). With 6 bases removed from V and 0 bases from J, the gap between germline ends came to 8 bases.

This rearrangement joins TRBV7-9 to TRBJ1-1; D is possibly TRBD1 (5 bases). From germline, CDR1 is SEHNR and CDR2 FQNEAQ (reference sequence). This CDR3 comprises 13 residues. The V gene lost 6 bases and the J gene lost 10 bases, with 18 bases spanning the gap. The CDR3 DNA is TGTGCCAGCAGTTCTCAGTCGGGGGAGGTAGCTTTCTTT. Residues: CASSSQSGEVAFF.

This chain connects TRBV19 to TRBJ1-5, with 8 bases lining up with TRBD1. The V gene end was trimmed by 8 bases and the J gene end by 7 bases; junction bases not matched to a gene: 7. The CDR3 covers 13 residues. Germline assignment: CDR1 LNHDA and CDR2 SQIVND (reference sequence). The CDR3 sequence: CASGTGRGQPQHF. CDR3 sequence (DNA): TGTGCCAGTGGGACAGGAAGGGGACAGCCCCAGCATTTT.

V usage is TRBV28 and J usage is TRBJ2-5; 7 nucleotides line up with TRBD1. Germline assignment: CDR1 MDHEN and CDR2 SYDVKM. V shed 11 bases, J shed 7 bases, and the junction held 13 bases outside the gene matches. The CDR3 is 13 amino acids. The CDR3 is CASSGGPRGTQYF. CDR3 DNA sequence: TGTGCCTCCTCAGGGGGACCTCGGGGGACCCAGTACTTC.

The chain employs TRBV2 and TRBJ2-3, with 7 nucleotides matching TRBD1. Germline CDR1 SNHLY, CDR2 FYNNEI. V lost 8 bases, J lost 0 bases, and 2 bases stayed unmatched. The length of the CDR3 is 13 residues. DNA of the CDR3: TGTGCCAGCCAGGACAGGAGCACAGATACGCAGTATTTT. Amino acids: CASQDRSTDTQYF.

The gene calls are TRBV4-1 and TRBJ2-7, with 9 positions matching TRBD2. The V and J ends lost 2 bases and 2 bases, in that order; junction bases with no gene match: 10. CDR1 and CDR2 from the germline V gene are MGHRA and YSYEKL. The CDR3 contains 17 residues. The CDR3 DNA is TGCGCCAGCAGCCAATGGGGTGGGGCTAGCGGGGCCTACGAGCAGTACTTC. Translating gives CASSQWGGASGAYEQYF.

The V and J genes are TRBV27 and TRBJ2-3; 11 bases are a match to TRBD2. V was clipped by 1 base and J by 9 bases; unmatched bases: 15. The CDR3 runs 18 residues. Per germline, CDR1 MNHEY and CDR2 SMNVEV (reference sequence). As DNA, the CDR3 is TGTGCCAGCAGTTTATTTGGGATAGCGGGGGGGGGATTCGACACGCAGTATTTT. This codes for CASSLFGIAGGGFDTQYF.

The rearrangement uses TRBV4-3 and TRBJ2-5; perhaps TRBD2 as D (5 bases). Per the germline V gene, CDR1 is LGHNA and CDR2 is YSLEER. V was clipped by 0 bases and J by 9 bases, with 17 bases between them. The CDR3 consists of 15 residues. This CDR3 is CASSQDAGAPGAQYF. In nucleotides, the CDR3 is TGCGCCAGCAGCCAAGATGCGGGCGCACCTGGGGCCCAGTACTTC.

The rearrangement joins TRBV6-5 to TRBJ2-2; 12 positions match TRBD2. Trimming cost V 7 bases and J 6 bases; bases outside gene matches: 6. The CDR3 runs 15 residues. Germline-derived CDR1 and CDR2 are MNHEY and SVGAGI. The chain's CDR3 is CASTPSGGASGELFF. The CDR3 DNA is TGTGCCAGCACGCCTAGCGGGGGGGCTTCCGGGGAGCTGTTTTTT.

This clone appeared once. The V and J genes are TRBV21-1 and TRBJ2-2; the table gives TRBD1 as D, unverified against the DNA. TRBV21-1 is shown as a pseudogene. The CDR3 extends over 15 amino acids. As DNA, the CDR3 is TGTGCCAGCAGCAAAGCGCGACAAAACACCGGGGAGCTGTTTTTT. Translation: CASSKARQNTGELFF.